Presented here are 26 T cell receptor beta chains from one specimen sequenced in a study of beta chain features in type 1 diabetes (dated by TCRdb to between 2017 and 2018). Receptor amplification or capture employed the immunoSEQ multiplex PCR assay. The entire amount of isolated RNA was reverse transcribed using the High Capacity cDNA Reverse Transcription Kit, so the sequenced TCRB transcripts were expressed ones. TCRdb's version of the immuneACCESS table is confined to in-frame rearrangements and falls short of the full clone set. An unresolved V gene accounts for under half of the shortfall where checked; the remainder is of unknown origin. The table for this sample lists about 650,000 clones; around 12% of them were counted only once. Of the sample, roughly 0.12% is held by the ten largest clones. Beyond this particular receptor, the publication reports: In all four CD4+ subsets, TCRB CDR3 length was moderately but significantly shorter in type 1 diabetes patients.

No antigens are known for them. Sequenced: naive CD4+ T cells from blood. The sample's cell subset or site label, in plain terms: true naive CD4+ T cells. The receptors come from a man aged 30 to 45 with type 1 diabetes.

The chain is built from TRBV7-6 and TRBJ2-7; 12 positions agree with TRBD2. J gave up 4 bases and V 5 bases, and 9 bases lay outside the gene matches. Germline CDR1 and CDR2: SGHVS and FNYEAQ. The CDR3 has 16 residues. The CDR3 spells CASSRSGLAGLYEQYF. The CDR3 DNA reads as TGTGCCAGCAGCCGCTCAGGACTAGCGGGGTTATACGAGCAGTACTTC. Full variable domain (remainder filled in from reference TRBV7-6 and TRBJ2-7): GAGVSQSPRYKVTKRGQDVALRCDPISGHVSLYWYRQALGQGPEFLTYFNYEAQQDKSGLPNDRFSAERPEGSISTLTIQRTEQRDSAMYRCASSRSGLAGLYEQYFGPGTRLTVT.

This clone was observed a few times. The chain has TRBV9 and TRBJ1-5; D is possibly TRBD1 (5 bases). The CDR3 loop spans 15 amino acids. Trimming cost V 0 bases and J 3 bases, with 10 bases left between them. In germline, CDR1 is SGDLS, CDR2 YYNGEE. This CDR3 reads CASSVEAGHNQPQHF. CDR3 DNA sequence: TGTGCCAGCAGCGTAGAGGCAGGGCACAATCAGCCCCAGCATTTT. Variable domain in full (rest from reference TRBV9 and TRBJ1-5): DSGVTQTPKHLITATGQRVTLRCSPRSGDLSVYWYQQSLDQGLQFLIQYYNGEERAKGNILERFSAQQFPDLHSELNLSSLELGDSALYFCASSVEAGHNQPQHFGDGTRLSIL.

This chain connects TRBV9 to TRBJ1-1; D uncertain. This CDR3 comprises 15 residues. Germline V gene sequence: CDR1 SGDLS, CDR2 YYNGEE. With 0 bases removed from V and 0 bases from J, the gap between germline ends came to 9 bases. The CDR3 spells CASSVGKGLNTEAFF. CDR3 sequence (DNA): TGTGCCAGCAGCGTAGGGAAAGGCCTGAACACTGAAGCTTTCTTT.

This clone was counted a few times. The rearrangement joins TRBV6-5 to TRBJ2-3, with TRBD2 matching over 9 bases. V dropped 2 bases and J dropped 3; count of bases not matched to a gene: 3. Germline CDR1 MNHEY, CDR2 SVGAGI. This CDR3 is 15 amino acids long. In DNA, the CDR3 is TGTGCCAGCAGTTACGATGCGGGGGGGACAGATACGCAGTATTTT. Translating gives CASSYDAGGTDTQYF.

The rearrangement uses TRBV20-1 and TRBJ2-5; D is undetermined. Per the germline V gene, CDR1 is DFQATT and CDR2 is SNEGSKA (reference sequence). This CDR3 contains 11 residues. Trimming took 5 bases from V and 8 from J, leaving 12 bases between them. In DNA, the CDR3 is TGCAGTGCTCTCCCTGTTACAACCCAGTACTTC. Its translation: CSALPVTTQYF.

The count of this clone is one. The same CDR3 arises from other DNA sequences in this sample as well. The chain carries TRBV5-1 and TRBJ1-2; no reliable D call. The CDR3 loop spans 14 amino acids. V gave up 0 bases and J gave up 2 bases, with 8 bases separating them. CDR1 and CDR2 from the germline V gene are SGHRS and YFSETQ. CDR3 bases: TGCGCCAGCAGCTTGGATCCCGGGAACTATGGCTACACCTTC. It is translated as CASSLDPGNYGYTF.

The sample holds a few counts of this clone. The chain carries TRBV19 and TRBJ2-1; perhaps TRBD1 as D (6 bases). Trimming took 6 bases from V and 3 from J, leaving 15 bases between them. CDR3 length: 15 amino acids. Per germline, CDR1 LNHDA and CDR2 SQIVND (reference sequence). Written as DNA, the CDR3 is TGTGCCAGTAGCGGAGGCAGGGGATTCTACAATGAGCAGTTCTTC. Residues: CASSGGRGFYNEQFF.

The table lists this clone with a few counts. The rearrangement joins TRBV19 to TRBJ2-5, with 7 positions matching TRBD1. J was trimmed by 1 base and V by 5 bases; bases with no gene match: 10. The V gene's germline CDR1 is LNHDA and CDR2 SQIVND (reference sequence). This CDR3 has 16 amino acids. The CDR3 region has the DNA TGTGCCAGTAGTTTCAGCAAGGGGACAGCCCAAGAGACCCAGTACTTC. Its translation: CASSFSKGTAQETQYF.

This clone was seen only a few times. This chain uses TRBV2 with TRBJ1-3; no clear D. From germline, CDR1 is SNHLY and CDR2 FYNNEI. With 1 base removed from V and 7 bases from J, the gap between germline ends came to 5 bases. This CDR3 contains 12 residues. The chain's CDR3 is CASSEDSNTIYF. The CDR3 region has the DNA TGTGCCAGCAGTGAAGACAGCAACACCATATATTTT.

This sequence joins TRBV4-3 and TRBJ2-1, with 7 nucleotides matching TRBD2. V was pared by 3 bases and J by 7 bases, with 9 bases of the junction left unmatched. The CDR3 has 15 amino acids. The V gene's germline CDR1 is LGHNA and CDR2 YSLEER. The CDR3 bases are TGCGCCAGCAGCCAGGAGCGGACTAGGGATAATGAGCAGTTCTTC. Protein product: CASSQERTRDNEQFF.

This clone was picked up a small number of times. CDR3: CASSQDSGPNIQYF. CDR3 sequence (DNA): TGCGCCAGCAGCCAAGATAGCGGCCCAAACATTCAGTACTTC. The V gene is TRBV4-1, the J gene TRBJ2-4; weak D call: TRBD2 (6 bases). In germline, CDR1 is MGHRA, CDR2 YSYEKL. Trimming shortened V by 0 bases and J by 6 bases, and 9 bases separated the two germline ends. The CDR3 extends over 14 amino acids.

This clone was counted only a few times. The CDR3 DNA is TGTGCCAGCAGCTCTGGCGGGGAGCTGTTTTTT. Its protein is CASSSGGELFF. This rearrangement joins TRBV5-4 to TRBJ2-2; D call uncertain. CDR1 is SGHNT and CDR2 is YYREEE in the germline V gene (reference sequence). The CDR3 runs to 11 residues. V lost 3 bases and J lost 7, with 4 bases in between.

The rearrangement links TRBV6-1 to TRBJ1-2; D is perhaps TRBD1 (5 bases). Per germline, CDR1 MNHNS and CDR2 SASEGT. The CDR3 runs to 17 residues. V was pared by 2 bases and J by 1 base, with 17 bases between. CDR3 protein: CASSEISGGAGNYGYTF. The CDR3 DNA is TGTGCCAGCAGTGAAATCTCAGGAGGGGCCGGTAACTATGGCTACACCTTC.

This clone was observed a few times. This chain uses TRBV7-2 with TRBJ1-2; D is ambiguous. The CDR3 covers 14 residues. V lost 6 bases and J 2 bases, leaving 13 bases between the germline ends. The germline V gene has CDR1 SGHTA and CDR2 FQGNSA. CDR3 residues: CASSLETQNYGYTF. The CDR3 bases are TGTGCCAGCAGTCTAGAAACACAGAACTATGGCTACACCTTC.

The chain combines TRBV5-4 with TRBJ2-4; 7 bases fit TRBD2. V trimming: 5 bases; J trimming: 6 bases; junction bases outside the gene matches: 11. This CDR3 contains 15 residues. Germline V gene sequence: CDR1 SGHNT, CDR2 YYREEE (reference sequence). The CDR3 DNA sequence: TGTGCCAGCAGAGTAGGCGGATCGGGGGGAAACATTCAGTACTTC. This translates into CASRVGGSGGNIQYF.

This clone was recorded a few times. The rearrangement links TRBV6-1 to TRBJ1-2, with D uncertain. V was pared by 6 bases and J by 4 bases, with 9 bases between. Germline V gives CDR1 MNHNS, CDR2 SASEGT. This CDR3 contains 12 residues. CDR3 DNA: TGTGCCAGCAGCAGAACGGTCTATGGCTACACCTTC. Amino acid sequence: CASSRTVYGYTF.

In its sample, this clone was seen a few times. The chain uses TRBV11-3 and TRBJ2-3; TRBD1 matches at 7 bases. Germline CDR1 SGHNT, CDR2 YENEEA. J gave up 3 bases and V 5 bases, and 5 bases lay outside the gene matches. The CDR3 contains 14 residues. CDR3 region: CASSPGTVTDTQYF. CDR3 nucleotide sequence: TGTGCCAGCAGCCCCGGGACAGTTACAGATACGCAGTATTTT.

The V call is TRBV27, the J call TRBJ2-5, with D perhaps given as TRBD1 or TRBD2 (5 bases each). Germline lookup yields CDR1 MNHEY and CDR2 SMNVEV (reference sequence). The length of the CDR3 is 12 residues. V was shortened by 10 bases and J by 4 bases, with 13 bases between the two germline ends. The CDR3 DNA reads TGTGCCATCGGGACCTTAGGAGAGACCCAGTACTTC. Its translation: CAIGTLGETQYF.

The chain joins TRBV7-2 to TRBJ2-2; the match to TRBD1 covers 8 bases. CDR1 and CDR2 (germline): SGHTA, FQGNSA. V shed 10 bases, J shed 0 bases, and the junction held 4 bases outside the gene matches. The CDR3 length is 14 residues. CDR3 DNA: TGTGCCACTCAGACAGGGGCGAACACCGGGGAGCTGTTTTTT. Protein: CATQTGANTGELFF.

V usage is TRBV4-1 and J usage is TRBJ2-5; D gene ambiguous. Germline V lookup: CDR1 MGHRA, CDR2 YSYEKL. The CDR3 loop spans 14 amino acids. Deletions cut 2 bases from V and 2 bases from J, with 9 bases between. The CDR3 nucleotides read TGCGCCAGCAGCCAATGGGCAGGTCAAGAGACCCAGTACTTC. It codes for CASSQWAGQETQYF.

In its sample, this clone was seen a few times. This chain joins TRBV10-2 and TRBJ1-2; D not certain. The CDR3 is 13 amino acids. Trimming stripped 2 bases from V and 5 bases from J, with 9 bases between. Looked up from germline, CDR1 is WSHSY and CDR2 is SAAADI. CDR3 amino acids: CASSEPNRYGYTF. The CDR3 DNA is TGCGCCAGCAGTGAGCCGAATCGTTATGGCTACACCTTC.

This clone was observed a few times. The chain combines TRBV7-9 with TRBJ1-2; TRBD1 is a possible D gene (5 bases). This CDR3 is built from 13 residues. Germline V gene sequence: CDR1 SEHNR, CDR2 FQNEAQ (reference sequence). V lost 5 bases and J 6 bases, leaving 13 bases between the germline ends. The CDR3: CASSLGGTDGYTF. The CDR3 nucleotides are TGTGCCAGCAGCCTCGGGGGGACTGATGGCTACACCTTC.

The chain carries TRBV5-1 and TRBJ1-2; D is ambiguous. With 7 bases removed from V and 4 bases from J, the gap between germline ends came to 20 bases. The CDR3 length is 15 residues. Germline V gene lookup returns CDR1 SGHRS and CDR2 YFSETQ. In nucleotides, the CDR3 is TGCGCCAGCTGCCTCAGGTCCGGCATAAGCTATGGCTACACCTTC. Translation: CASCLRSGISYGYTF. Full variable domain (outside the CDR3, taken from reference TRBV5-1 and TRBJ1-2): KAGVTQTPRYLIKTRGQQVTLSCSPISGHRSVSWYQQTPGQGLQFLFEYFSETQRNKGNFPGRFSGRQFSNSRSEMNVSTLELGDSALYLCASCLRSGISYGYTFGSGTRLTVV.

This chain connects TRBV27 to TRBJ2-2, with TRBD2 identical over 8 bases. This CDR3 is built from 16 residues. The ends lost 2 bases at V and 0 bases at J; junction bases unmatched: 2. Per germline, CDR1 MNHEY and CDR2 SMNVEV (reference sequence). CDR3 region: CASSLVLAANTGELFF. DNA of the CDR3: TGTGCCAGCAGTTTAGTACTAGCGGCGAACACCGGGGAGCTGTTTTTT.

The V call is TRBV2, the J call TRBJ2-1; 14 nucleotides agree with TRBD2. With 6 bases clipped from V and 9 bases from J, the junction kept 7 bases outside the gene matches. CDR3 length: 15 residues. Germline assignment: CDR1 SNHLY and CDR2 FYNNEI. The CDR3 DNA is TGTGCCAGCAGAAAGACTAGCGGGGGGGCGAGTGAGCAGTTCTTC. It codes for CASRKTSGGASEQFF.

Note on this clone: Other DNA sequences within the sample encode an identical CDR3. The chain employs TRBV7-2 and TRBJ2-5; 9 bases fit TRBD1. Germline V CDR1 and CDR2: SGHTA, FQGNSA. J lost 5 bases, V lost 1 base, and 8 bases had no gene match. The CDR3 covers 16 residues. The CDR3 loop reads CASSLGLGTGWETQYF. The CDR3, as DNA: TGTGCCAGCAGCTTAGGTTTGGGGACAGGGTGGGAGACCCAGTACTTC.